This TCR beta chain was observed in a study of blood T cell repertoires in COVID-19. About the study: The analysed material was cDNA or gDNA that came from T cells, B-cell-depleted T cells, or PBMCs.

In the original workflow: Reference gene primer amplification yielded estimated nucleated cell counts. Produced via immunoSEQ multiplex PCR; TCRdb's table is partial and in-frame only. The V and J calls and clone size come from that table; D and trimming were worked out from the DNA. This table has roughly 230,000 clones, under 90% appearing once. CDR1 is MDHEN and CDR2 is SYDVKM in the germline V gene. After removal of 7 bases from V and 5 bases from J, the junction contained 9 bases not matched to a gene. The CDR3 runs to 17 residues. The sequencing input was peripheral blood. This TCR derives from a woman of 80 years or more with acute or convalescent COVID-19. The V gene is TRBV28, the J gene TRBJ2-2; 14 bases fit TRBD2. The CDR3: CASTPGTSGGPTGELFF. In DNA, the CDR3 is TGTGCCAGCACTCCCGGGACTAGCGGGGGCCCTACCGGGGAGCTGTTTTTT.